These 12 T cell receptor beta chains came from one sample sequenced in a study of kidney transplant recipient with SARS-CoV-2 infection. A single record per CDR3 protein comes from TCRdb applying MiXCR to the reads. The sample has under 300,000 distinct CDR3 sequences; more than 25% are singletons. The sample consisted of a blood sample, taken at baseline and between days 110 and 120 from a kidney transplant recipient. Source of these receptors: a male patient aged 30 to 40 who had COVID-19 and was a kidney transplant recipient. Some T cells may possibly be graft donor cells.

Remarks on this clonotype: A much larger clonotype is one base distant, so this may be a read error. The CDR3 protein is CASSPIRPYGKTYGCTF. The CDR3 nucleotides are TGTGCCAGCAGTCCGATTAGGCCTTACGGAAAGACCTATGGCTGCACCTTC. This chain links TRBV6-9 with TRBJ1-2; D call uncertain. Germline V gives CDR1 MNHGY, CDR2 SVAAGI. The CDR3 totals 17 residues.

Of note for this clonotype: This sequence may be a read error, since a much larger clone differs from it by one base. This chain joins TRBV12-3 or TRBV12-4 and TRBJ2-3; 8 bases are a match to TRBD2. The CDR3 consists of 14 residues. The CDR3 spells CASTAGGRTGTQYF. The DNA for the CDR3 is TGTGCCAGCACCGCGGGGGGCCGCACAGGTACGCAGTATTTT.

A note on this clonotype: A single base separates this from a much larger clone, so it may be a read error. The chain joins TRBV29-1 to TRBJ2-5; TRBD2 is a possible D gene (5 bases). This CDR3 comprises 14 residues. The V end was cut by 4 bases, the J end by 0 bases, with 12 bases between. CDR1 is SQVTM, CDR2 ANQGSEA, per germline. CDR3 sequence: CSVGARGNQETQYF. CDR3 in DNA: TGCAGCGTTGGAGCCCGGGGAAACCAAGAGACCCAGTACTTC.

In regard to this clonotype: A much bigger clone sits one base away, suggesting this may be a read error. V gene TRBV5-6 combines with J gene TRBJ1-2; D is ambiguous. The V gene's germline CDR1 is SGHDT and CDR2 YYEEEE. This CDR3 contains 16 residues. The CDR3 nucleotides read TGTGCCAGCGTGCAGTGCAATAGTCGAAAGACCTATGGCTGCACCTTC. Translation gives CASVQCNSRKTYGCTF.

This clonotype has a count of ten or more. V is TRBV5-1 and J is TRBJ1-2; D is unresolved. Germline V gene sequence: CDR1 SGHRS, CDR2 YFSETQ. V was shortened by 7 bases and J by 4 bases, with 23 bases between the two germline ends. The length of the CDR3 is 16 residues. The CDR3, as DNA: TGCGCCAGCCAGAGACAATCGGTTCGAAAGACCTATGGCTACACCTTC. This encodes CASQRQSVRKTYGYTF.

Concerning this clonotype: A much larger clone differs from this one at a single base, so this may be a read error. J is TRBJ2-2 and V is TRBV7-2; possibly TRBD2 for D (5 bases). Germline-derived CDR1 and CDR2 are SGHTA and FQGNSA. The CDR3 has 12 amino acids. CDR3 amino acids: CASSLEIGELVF. The CDR3 nucleotides read TGTGCCAGCAGCTTAGAAATCGGGGAGCTGGTTTTT. Full variable domain (rest looked up from reference TRBV7-2 and TRBJ2-2): GAGVSQSPSNKVTEKGKDVELRCDPISGHTALYWYRQSLGQGLEFLIYFQGNSAPDKSGLPSDRFSAERTGGSVSTLTIQRTQQEDSAVYLCASSLEIGELVFGEGSRLTVL.

Details on this clonotype: This may be a read error, as it is one base from a much larger clone. This chain links TRBV20-1 with TRBJ1-1; 8 positions agree with TRBD1. CDR1 and CDR2 from the germline V gene are DFQATT and SNEGSKA (reference sequence). The CDR3 contains 15 residues. V dropped 0 bases and J dropped 3; count of bases not matched to a gene: 6. The DNA for the CDR3 is TGCAGTGCTAGAGAGCAGGGGGCCCGGGACACTGAAGCTTTCTTT. It specifies CSAREQGARDTEAFF.

Ten or more counts support this clonotype. This chain joins TRBV10-1 and TRBJ2-2; no firm D call. Germline CDR1 is WNHNN and CDR2 is SYGVQD (reference sequence). The CDR3 has 13 amino acids. V dropped 4 bases and J dropped 2 bases, with 5 bases sitting between them. The CDR3 protein is CASSAVNTGELFF. The DNA of the CDR3 is TGCGCCAGCAGTGCGGTCAACACCGGGGAGCTGTTTTTT.

This clonotype was detected many times. The gene calls are TRBV5-4 and TRBJ2-6; 8 bases map to TRBD1. Germline-derived CDR1 and CDR2 are SGHNT and YYREEE (reference sequence). The CDR3 length is 17 residues. The V gene end was trimmed by 4 bases and the J gene end by 0 bases; junction bases not matched to a gene: 6. CDR3 coding DNA: TGTGCCAGCAGCCAGGACAGGGTCTCCTCTGGGGCCAACGTCCTGACTTTC. Translated: CASSQDRVSSGANVLTF.

The gene calls are TRBV19 and TRBJ2-1; TRBD2 matches at 14 bases. Unmatched junction bases numbered 9, after V lost 6 bases and J lost 5 bases. This CDR3 is 17 amino acids long. Per germline, CDR1 LNHDA and CDR2 SQIVND (reference sequence). The CDR3 DNA is TGTGCCAGTAGCCACTTGGGACTAGCGGGAGTGGACAATGAGCAGTTCTTC. This gives the protein CASSHLGLAGVDNEQFF.

In this sample, this clonotype turned up many times. This chain uses TRBV16 with TRBJ1-2; tentatively, D is TRBD1 (5 bases). V lost 5 bases to trimming and J lost 4 bases, with 23 bases between them. The length of the CDR3 is 17 residues. Germline CDR1 KGHSY, CDR2 FQNENV. CDR3: CASSRGWVVRKTYGYTF. The CDR3 DNA reads as TGTGCCAGCAGCAGGGGCTGGGTCGTTAGAAAGACCTATGGCTACACCTTC.

In regard to this clonotype: Possible read error: a much larger clone is one base away. The chain has TRBV19 and TRBJ1-1, with 8 bases matching TRBD1. The CDR3 runs 16 residues. Trimming at V came to 7 bases and at J to 2 bases, leaving 12 bases not matched to a gene. The germline CDR1 and CDR2 sequences are LNHDA and SQIVND (reference sequence). CDR3 region: CASMRGGRGPNTEAFF. The CDR3, as DNA: TGTGCCAGTATGAGGGGGGGCAGGGGGCCCAACACTGAAGCTTTCTTT. The full variable domain, rest sourced from reference TRBV19 and TRBJ1-1, is DGGITQSPKYLFRKEGQNVTLSCEQNLNHDAMYWYRQDPGQGLRLIYYSQIVNDFQKGDIAEGYSVSREKKESFPLTVTSAQKNPTAFYLCASMRGGRGPNTEAFFGQGTRLTVV.